Here is one TCR beta chain with its context. Germline CDR1 SGHTA, CDR2 FQGTGA. The J segment lost 4 bases and the V segment lost 5 bases, leaving 11 bases of the junction unmatched. The CDR3 extends over 16 amino acids. This record belongs to a study of blood T cell repertoires in COVID-19. On the study more broadly: The cDNA or gDNA used as material had been derived from T cells, B-cell-depleted T cells, or PBMCs.

Data came from immunoSEQ multiplex PCR; TCRdb stores just in-frame clones and leaves some out. In the table there are some 60,000 clones, 75% to 85% of which are singletons. The source material was peripheral blood. The source of this sequence is a man in his sixties with acute or convalescent COVID-19. This rearrangement joins TRBV7-3 to TRBJ2-3, with 8 positions matching TRBD1. CDR3 DNA sequence: TGTGCCAGCAGCCTCTCCGGGACAGGCTTCGCAGATACGCAGTATTTT. It translates to CASSLSGTGFADTQYF.